The T cell receptor (beta chain) described here comes from a study of cytomegalovirus exposure and HLA in healthy donors. A multiplex PCR was run with 60 Vbeta primers and 13 Jbeta primers. The method was immunoSEQ multiplex PCR; TCRdb's version includes in-frame clones alone and lacks a portion of them. The sample consists of roughly 120,000 clones, 70% to 80% of them appearing once. Sequencing was performed on PBMCs. This clonotype was sampled from a man between 50 and 59 years old in good health and CMV-seropositive.

CDR3: CASSVQGYGYTF. The DNA for the CDR3 is TGCGCCAGCAGCGTCCAGGGCTATGGCTACACCTTC. This chain links TRBV5-1 with TRBJ1-2; tentatively, D is TRBD1 (5 bases). Germline V gene data show CDR1 as SGHRS and CDR2 as YFSETQ. The CDR3 contains 12 residues. The germline V and J ends were trimmed by 4 bases and 4 bases, with 8 bases remaining between them. The variable domain in full, with the rest retrieved from reference TRBV5-1 and TRBJ1-2, is KAGVTQTPRYLIKTRGQQVTLSCSPISGHRSVSWYQQTPGQGLQFLFEYFSETQRNKGNFPGRFSGRQFSNSRSEMNVSTLELGDSALYLCASSVQGYGYTFGSGTRLTVV.